Listed below are T cell receptor beta chains from one sample, sequenced in a study of OX40 agonist ivuxolimab in advanced cancers. TCRdb keeps only in-frame clones here, not all; method: immunoSEQ multiplex PCR. The sample includes approximately 70,000 clones, about 85% seen only once; the top ten take approximately 1.2%. The sequencing here drew on CD4+ or CD8+ T cells sorted from blood, taken in a trial of the OX40 agonist ivuxolimab. Receptors were obtained from an adult with an advanced solid tumor such as melanoma, head and neck, liver or kidney cancer. Both conserved end residues are part of each CDR3. Fields, in order: D gene, V gene, J gene, clone size, CDR3 protein, CDR3 DNA. D genes are given only for firm matches. Rows may omit the clone size; those that give it use once, few, many or a size class.

D: NA
V: TRBV6-5
J: TRBJ1-6
size: NA
CDR3: CASSSYSYNSPLHF
DNA: TGTGCCAGCAGTTCTTACTCCTATAATTCACCCCTCCACTTT

D: TRBD1
V: TRBV5-4
J: TRBJ1-2
size: NA
CDR3: CASGRQGANYGYTF
DNA: TGTGCCAGCGGAAGACAGGGCGCCAACTATGGCTACACCTTC

D: NA
V: TRBV5-1
J: TRBJ1-1
size: NA
CDR3: CASSLVGVNTEAFF
DNA: TGCGCCAGCAGCTTGGTAGGGGTAAACACTGAAGCTTTCTTT

D: TRBD2
V: TRBV7-2
J: TRBJ2-3
size: NA
CDR3: CASSESTGGRADTQYF
DNA: TGTGCCAGCAGCGAATCTACGGGGGGGAGGGCAGATACGCAGTATTTT

D: NA
V: TRBV29-1
J: TRBJ1-2
size: NA
CDR3: CSVQARASLGYTF
DNA: TGCAGCGTTCAGGCCCGGGCATCGCTTGGCTACACCTTC

D: TRBD1
V: TRBV5-1
J: TRBJ1-2
size: NA
CDR3: CASSGGQGGYGYTF
DNA: TGCGCCAGCAGCGGGGGACAGGGCGGCTATGGCTACACCTTC

D: NA
V: TRBV29-1
J: TRBJ2-2
size: NA
CDR3: CSARGGTPNTGELFF
DNA: TGCAGCGCCAGGGGGGGAACTCCGAACACCGGGGAGCTGTTTTTT

D: TRBD1
V: TRBV6-1
J: TRBJ2-1
size: NA
CDR3: CASSAGTGFYNEQFF
DNA: TGTGCCAGCAGTGCCGGGACAGGGTTCTACAATGAGCAGTTCTTC

D: NA
V: TRBV2
J: TRBJ1-5
size: NA
CDR3: CASRAGTSNQPQHF
DNA: TGTGCCAGCAGAGCCGGGACTAGCAATCAGCCCCAGCATTTT

D: NA
V: TRBV19
J: TRBJ1-1
size: few
CDR3: CASSRTANTEAFF
DNA: TGTGCCAGCAGCCGGACAGCCAACACTGAAGCTTTCTTT

D: NA
V: TRBV5-1
J: TRBJ2-3
size: NA
CDR3: CASRQGSDTQYF
DNA: TGCGCCAGCAGACAGGGATCAGATACGCAGTATTTT

D: NA
V: TRBV7-2
J: TRBJ1-1
size: NA
CDR3: CASSSSVFAEAFF
DNA: TGTGCCAGCAGTTCATCAGTATTCGCTGAAGCTTTCTTT

D: TRBD1
V: TRBV9
J: TRBJ1-3
size: NA
CDR3: CASTPAQGGVGNTIYF
DNA: TGTGCCAGCACCCCTGCCCAAGGGGGCGTTGGAAACACCATATATTTT

D: NA
V: TRBV5-1
J: TRBJ2-3
size: once
CDR3: CASSYQTSTDTQYF
DNA: TGCGCCAGCAGCTATCAGACGAGCACAGATACGCAGTATTTT

D: NA
V: TRBV28
J: TRBJ1-5
size: NA
CDR3: CASEGGRNQPQHF
DNA: TGTGCCAGCGAGGGGGGGCGTAATCAGCCCCAGCATTTT

D: NA
V: TRBV7-3
J: TRBJ1-1
size: NA
CDR3: CASKWTLWTEAFF
DNA: TGTGCCAGCAAGTGGACTCTGTGGACTGAAGCTTTCTTT

D: TRBD1
V: TRBV11-2
J: TRBJ2-3
size: NA
CDR3: CASSSTGERTDTQYF
DNA: TGTGCCAGCAGCTCAACAGGGGAGCGGACAGATACGCAGTATTTT

D: NA
V: TRBV4-1
J: TRBJ1-3
size: few
CDR3: CASSQDFRSAVGNTIYF
DNA: TGCGCCAGCAGCCAAGATTTTAGGTCCGCAGTTGGAAACACCATATATTTT

D: NA
V: TRBV7-6
J: TRBJ2-4
size: NA
CDR3: CGSKGQRNF
DNA: TGTGGCAGCAAAGGACAGAGGAACTTC

D: NA
V: TRBV6-5
J: TRBJ1-4
size: NA
CDR3: CASRGGATNEKLFF
DNA: TGTGCCAGCAGGGGGGGTGCAACTAATGAAAAACTGTTTTTT

D: NA
V: TRBV30
J: TRBJ1-2
size: NA
CDR3: CAWSDPSRGPYGYTF
DNA: TGTGCCTGGAGTGATCCAAGCAGGGGACCCTATGGCTACACCTTC

D: TRBD2
V: TRBV19
J: TRBJ2-1
size: NA
CDR3: CASSIRGGSYNEQFF
DNA: TGTGCCAGTAGTATTCGCGGGGGATCCTACAATGAGCAGTTCTTC

D: TRBD2
V: TRBV6-7
J: TRBJ2-7
size: NA
CDR3: CASSFDSGSSYEQYF
DNA: TGTGCCAGCAGTTTTGATAGCGGGAGTTCCTACGAGCAGTACTTC

D: NA
V: TRBV2
J: TRBJ1-5
size: NA
CDR3: CASSEILGWQPQHF
DNA: TGTGCCAGCAGTGAAATTCTGGGCTGGCAGCCCCAGCATTTT

D: NA
V: TRBV9
J: TRBJ2-3
size: NA
CDR3: CASSVTGTRPTDTQYF
DNA: TGTGCCAGCAGCGTAACGGGTACACGGCCGACAGATACGCAGTATTTT

D: NA
V: TRBV5-1
J: TRBJ2-2
size: once
CDR3: CASSGRMGTGELFF
DNA: TGCGCCAGCAGCGGACGGATGGGAACCGGGGAGCTGTTTTTT

D: TRBD1
V: TRBV13
J: TRBJ2-3
size: NA
CDR3: CASSRGTGYEQIGYF
DNA: TGTGCCAGCAGCCGAGGGACAGGGTATGAACAGATTGGGTATTTT

D: NA
V: TRBV5-1
J: TRBJ1-1
size: NA
CDR3: CASSLAPGSTEAFF
DNA: TGCGCCAGCAGCTTGGCCCCAGGATCCACTGAAGCTTTCTTT

D: NA
V: TRBV27
J: TRBJ1-3
size: NA
CDR3: CASLLVRFYGNTIYF
DNA: TGTGCCAGCCTCCTGGTGAGGTTTTACGGAAACACCATATATTTT

D: TRBD1
V: TRBV19
J: TRBJ2-3
size: NA
CDR3: CASVPGQGVDTQYF
DNA: TGTGCCAGTGTACCGGGACAGGGTGTAGATACGCAGTATTTT

D: TRBD1
V: TRBV6-5
J: TRBJ1-5
size: NA
CDR3: CASSSDRTNQPQHF
DNA: TGTGCCAGCAGTTCGGACAGGACCAATCAGCCCCAGCATTTT

D: TRBD1
V: TRBV6-6
J: TRBJ2-7
size: NA
CDR3: CASSSTGTGPYEQYF
DNA: TGTGCCAGCAGTTCCACCGGGACAGGACCCTACGAGCAGTACTTC

D: NA
V: TRBV19
J: TRBJ1-3
size: NA
CDR3: CASSINFFTGNTIYF
DNA: TGTGCCAGTAGTATCAACTTCTTCACTGGAAACACCATATATTTT

D: TRBD1
V: TRBV15
J: TRBJ2-7
size: NA
CDR3: CATSRDETGNDEQYF
DNA: TGTGCCACCAGCAGAGACGAGACAGGGAACGACGAGCAGTACTTC

D: TRBD2
V: TRBV7-6
J: TRBJ2-5
size: NA
CDR3: CASSPRTSGETQYF
DNA: TGTGCCAGCAGCCCGAGGACTAGCGGAGAGACCCAGTACTTC

D: NA
V: TRBV5-1
J: TRBJ1-5
size: NA
CDR3: CASSLVGAPNQPQHF
DNA: TGCGCCAGCAGCTTGGTCGGCGCTCCCAATCAGCCCCAGCATTTT

D: NA
V: TRBV5-6
J: TRBJ1-2
size: NA
CDR3: CASSLGFGYTF
DNA: TGTGCCAGCAGCTTGGGGTTTGGCTACACCTTC

D: NA
V: TRBV7-3
J: TRBJ1-4
size: NA
CDR3: CASQRDGETNEKLFF
DNA: TGTGCCAGCCAAAGGGACGGAGAAACTAATGAAAAACTGTTTTTT

D: NA
V: TRBV5-1
J: TRBJ1-2
size: NA
CDR3: CASKKQGNYGYTF
DNA: TGCGCCAGCAAAAAACAGGGTAACTATGGCTACACCTTC

D: TRBD1
V: TRBV6-1
J: TRBJ1-2
size: NA
CDR3: CASGGTGPYGYTF
DNA: TGTGCCAGCGGCGGGACAGGGCCCTATGGCTACACCTTC

D: NA
V: TRBV27
J: TRBJ1-2
size: NA
CDR3: CASSPDWRRSIYGYTF
DNA: TGTGCCAGCAGTCCGGACTGGCGGCGCTCGATCTATGGCTACACCTTC

D: NA
V: TRBV6-5
J: TRBJ2-2
size: NA
CDR3: CASSYLMQANTGELFF
DNA: TGTGCCAGCAGTTACTTAATGCAGGCGAACACCGGGGAGCTGTTTTTT

D: TRBD1
V: TRBV4-2
J: TRBJ1-5
size: NA
CDR3: CASSQEDRTGGSNQPQHF
DNA: TGTGCCAGCAGCCAGGAGGACAGGACCGGTGGAAGCAATCAGCCCCAGCATTTT

D: TRBD1
V: TRBV18
J: TRBJ1-5
size: NA
CDR3: CASSPGQGGRNQPQHF
DNA: TGTGCCAGCTCACCGGGACAGGGCGGGCGCAATCAGCCCCAGCATTTT

D: NA
V: TRBV4-1
J: TRBJ2-5
size: NA
CDR3: CASSREEARETQYF
DNA: TGCGCCAGCAGTCGAGAAGAGGCAAGAGAGACCCAGTACTTC

D: TRBD1
V: TRBV5-1
J: TRBJ1-2
size: NA
CDR3: CASSEDRGLGGYTF
DNA: TGCGCCAGCAGCGAGGACAGGGGGCTGGGTGGCTACACCTTC

D: TRBD2
V: TRBV11-2
J: TRBJ2-1
size: NA
CDR3: CASSPISGIHNEQFF
DNA: TGTGCCAGCAGCCCTATTAGCGGGATACACAATGAGCAGTTCTTC

D: NA
V: TRBV18
J: TRBJ2-3
size: NA
CDR3: CASSPPVTTDTQYF
DNA: TGTGCCAGCTCACCCCCAGTGACAACAGATACGCAGTATTTT

D: NA
V: TRBV5-4
J: TRBJ2-7
size: NA
CDR3: CASSLKTSYEQYF
DNA: TGTGCCAGCAGCTTGAAAACCTCCTACGAGCAGTACTTC

D: TRBD1
V: TRBV28
J: TRBJ2-7
size: NA
CDR3: CASSPAGTGSNEQYF
DNA: TGTGCCAGCAGTCCTGCCGGGACAGGGAGCAACGAGCAGTACTTC

D: NA
V: TRBV7-8
J: TRBJ2-7
size: NA
CDR3: CASRGNRLSYEQYF
DNA: TGTGCCAGCAGGGGGAATAGGCTATCCTACGAGCAGTACTTC

D: NA
V: TRBV11-2
J: TRBJ2-1
size: NA
CDR3: CASSLGDYNEQFF
DNA: TGTGCCAGCAGCTTAGGGGACTACAATGAGCAGTTCTTC

D: TRBD1
V: TRBV6-1
J: TRBJ1-5
size: NA
CDR3: CASRIHRGGVQPQHF
DNA: TGTGCCAGCAGAATCCACAGGGGAGGTGTTCAGCCCCAGCATTTT

D: NA
V: TRBV18
J: TRBJ1-3
size: NA
CDR3: CASSPGQSSGNTIYF
DNA: TGTGCCAGCTCACCAGGGCAGAGCTCTGGAAACACCATATATTTT

D: NA
V: TRBV5-6
J: TRBJ2-1
size: NA
CDR3: CASSLTASYNEQFF
DNA: TGTGCCAGCAGCTTAACGGCTAGCTATAATGAGCAGTTCTTC

D: NA
V: TRBV2
J: TRBJ1-1
size: NA
CDR3: CASSEGGTEAFF
DNA: TGTGCCAGCAGTGAAGGGGGGACTGAAGCTTTCTTT

D: NA
V: TRBV6-1
J: TRBJ2-7
size: NA
CDR3: CASEAILEDEQYF
DNA: TGTGCCAGCGAAGCCATCTTAGAGGACGAGCAGTACTTC